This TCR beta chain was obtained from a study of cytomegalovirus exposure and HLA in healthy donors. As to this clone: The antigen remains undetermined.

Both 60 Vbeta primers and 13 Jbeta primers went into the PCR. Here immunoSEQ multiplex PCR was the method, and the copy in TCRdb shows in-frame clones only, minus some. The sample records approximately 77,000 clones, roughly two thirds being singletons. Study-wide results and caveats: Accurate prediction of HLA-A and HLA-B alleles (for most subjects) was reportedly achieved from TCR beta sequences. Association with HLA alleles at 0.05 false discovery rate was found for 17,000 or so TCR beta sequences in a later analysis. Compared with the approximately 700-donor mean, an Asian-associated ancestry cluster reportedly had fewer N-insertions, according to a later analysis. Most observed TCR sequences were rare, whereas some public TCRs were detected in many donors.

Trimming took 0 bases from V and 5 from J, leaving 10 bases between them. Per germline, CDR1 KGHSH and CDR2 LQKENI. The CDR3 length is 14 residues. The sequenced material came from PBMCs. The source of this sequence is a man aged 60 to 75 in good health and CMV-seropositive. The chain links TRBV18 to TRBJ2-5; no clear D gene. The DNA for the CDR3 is TGTGCCAGCTCACCACCGAGCCGGCGGGAGACCCAGTACTTC. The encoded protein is CASSPPSRRETQYF.